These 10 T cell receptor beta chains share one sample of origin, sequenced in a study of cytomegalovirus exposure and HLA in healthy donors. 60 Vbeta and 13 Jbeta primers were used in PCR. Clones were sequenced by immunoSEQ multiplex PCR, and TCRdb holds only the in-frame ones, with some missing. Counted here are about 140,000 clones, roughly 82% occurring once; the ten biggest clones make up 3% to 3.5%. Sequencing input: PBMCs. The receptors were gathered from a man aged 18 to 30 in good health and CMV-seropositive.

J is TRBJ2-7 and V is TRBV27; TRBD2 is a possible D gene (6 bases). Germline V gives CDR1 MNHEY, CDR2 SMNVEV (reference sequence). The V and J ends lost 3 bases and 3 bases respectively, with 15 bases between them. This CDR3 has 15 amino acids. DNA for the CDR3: TGTGCCAGCAGTTTTCTCCCGGGAGCGAACTACGAGCAGTACTTC. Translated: CASSFLPGANYEQYF.

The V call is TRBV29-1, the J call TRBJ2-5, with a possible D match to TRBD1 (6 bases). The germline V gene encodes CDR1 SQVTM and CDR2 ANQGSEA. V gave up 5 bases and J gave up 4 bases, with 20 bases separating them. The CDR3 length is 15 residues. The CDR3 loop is CSVLKNTGYRETQYF. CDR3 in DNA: TGCAGCGTTCTCAAGAATACAGGGTACCGAGAGACCCAGTACTTC.

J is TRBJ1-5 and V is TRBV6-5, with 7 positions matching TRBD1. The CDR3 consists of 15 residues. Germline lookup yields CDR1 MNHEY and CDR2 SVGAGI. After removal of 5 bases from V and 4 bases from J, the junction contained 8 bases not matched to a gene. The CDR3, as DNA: TGTGCCAGCAGTAGGGGGGACAGCCTAAATCAGCCCCAGCATTTT. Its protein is CASSRGDSLNQPQHF.

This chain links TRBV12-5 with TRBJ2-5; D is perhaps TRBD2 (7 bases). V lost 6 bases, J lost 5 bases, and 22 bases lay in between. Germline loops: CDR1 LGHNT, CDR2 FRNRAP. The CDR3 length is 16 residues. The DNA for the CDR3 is TGTGCTAGTGGCCTCCCCGGGGGCCAAGCGGGGGAGACCCAGTACTTC. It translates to CASGLPGGQAGETQYF.

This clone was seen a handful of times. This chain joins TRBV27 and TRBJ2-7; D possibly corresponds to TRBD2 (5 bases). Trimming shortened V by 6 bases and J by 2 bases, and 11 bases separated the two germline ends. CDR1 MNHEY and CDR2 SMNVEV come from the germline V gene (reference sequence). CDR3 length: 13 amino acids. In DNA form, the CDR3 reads TGTGCCAGCAGCTTCGGGAAAACCTACGAGCAGTACTTC. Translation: CASSFGKTYEQYF.

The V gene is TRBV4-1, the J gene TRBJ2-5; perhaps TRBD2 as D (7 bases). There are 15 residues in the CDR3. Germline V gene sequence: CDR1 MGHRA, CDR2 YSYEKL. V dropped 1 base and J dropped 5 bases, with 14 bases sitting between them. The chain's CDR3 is CASSQGAQGGETQYF. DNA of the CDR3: TGCGCCAGCAGCCAAGGAGCACAGGGAGGGGAGACCCAGTACTTC.

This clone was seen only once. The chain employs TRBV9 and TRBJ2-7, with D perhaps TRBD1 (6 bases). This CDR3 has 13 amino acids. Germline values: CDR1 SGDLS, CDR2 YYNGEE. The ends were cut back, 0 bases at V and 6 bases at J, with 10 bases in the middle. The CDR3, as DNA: TGTGCCAGCAGCGTAGAGCCAGGGGCCGAGCAGTACTTC. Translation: CASSVEPGAEQYF.

CDR3 protein: CASSSLPGVDCKQYF. DNA for the CDR3: TGTGCCAGCAGCTCCCTCCCAGGCGTAGATTGCAAGCAGTACTTC. The chain recombines TRBV7-9 with TRBJ2-7; D is unclear. The CDR3 covers 15 residues. V lost 4 bases, J lost 8 bases, and 21 bases lay in between. Germline V lookup: CDR1 SEHNR, CDR2 FQNEAQ (reference sequence).

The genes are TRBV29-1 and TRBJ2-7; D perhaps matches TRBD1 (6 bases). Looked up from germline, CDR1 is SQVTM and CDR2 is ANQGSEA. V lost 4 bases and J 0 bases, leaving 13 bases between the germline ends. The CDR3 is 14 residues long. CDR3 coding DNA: TGCAGCGTTGCGAGGCAGGGGAGCTCCTACGAGCAGTACTTC. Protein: CSVARQGSSYEQYF.

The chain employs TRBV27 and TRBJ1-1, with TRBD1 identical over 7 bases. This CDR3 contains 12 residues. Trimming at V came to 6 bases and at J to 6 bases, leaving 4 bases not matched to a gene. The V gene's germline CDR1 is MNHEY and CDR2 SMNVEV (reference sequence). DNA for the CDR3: TGTGCCAGCAGAGACAGGGTGCCTGAAGCTTTCTTT. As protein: CASRDRVPEAFF.